The source of this T cell receptor beta chain is a study of T cell repertoires in cytomegalovirus infection (dated by TCRdb to 2018 to 2020). Study-level background: Peptide stimulations targeted recently identified HLA-C-restricted CMV epitopes, whose presentation resists viral immunomodulation, together with well-studied HLA-B-restricted epitopes. Because public TCR beta signatures pointed to carriage of CMV infection together with the matching HLA type, the HLA type of each donor mattered for the analysis. Study-wide findings and limitations: In both this cohort and an independent roughly 330-donor cohort, the cumulative frequency of public TCR beta family members distinguished carriers of CMV infection plus the relevant HLA type. The ex vivo response was dominated by HLA-C-restricted CMV-specific TCR beta clonotypes, which also provided the single most frequent clonotype in two of eight donors.

Reading the label with the study, this specimen's treatment or condition is: in vitro stimulation with specific CMV peptide epitopes to enrich CMV-specific T cells. Ten or more counts support this clonotype. It lacks a known antigen. Per-base quality was not reported, and no clone a single base away is much larger than it. Sequencing instrument: Illumina HiSeq 1500. TCRdb's own reprocessing of the public reads used fastp at Q25 and MiXCR and kept productive beta chains. Records with the same CDR3 protein are collapsed into one entry carrying the most frequent genes and DNA. Within this sample are over 250,000 distinct CDR3 sequences, with around 20% of them counted one time only. Of the sample, under 25% is held by the ten largest clones. CDR1 and CDR2, looked up from the germline V gene, are SGHTA and FQGTGA. Spanning cysteine to phenylalanine, the CDR3 consists of 13 amino acids. Only the CDR3 DNA stays, 39 bases, in frame from base 1. The V and J ends are trimmed by 5 bases and 0 bases, leaving 7 bases between them.

This clonotype originated in a human donor in good health (CMV status not recorded). Some clones in this sample may be carry-over from other donors' samples. The sequence is built from TRBV7-3 and TRBJ1-1, with no confidently assigned D gene. The specimen was cultured PBMCs, collected from culture after CMV antigen stimulation. For the CDR3, the sequence is CASSAIMNTEAFF. The nucleotide sequence reads as follows: TGTGCCAGCAGCGCGATTATGAACACTGAAGCTTTCTTT.